The 32 T cell receptor beta chains presented below share a single source sample, sequenced in a study of human T cells and chemical hapten exposure. In TCRdb, the RACE reads were re-called with MiXCR into one record per CDR3 protein. Counted here are 210,000 or so distinct CDR3 sequences, under 30% occurring once; the ten biggest clones make up roughly 2.3%. Indicated time point: patch test 3, about 24 weeks after DPC sensitization. Indicated treatment: therapeutic diphenylcyclopropenone sensitization with weekly scalp DPC. The sequencing used whole blood, collected in connection with sensitization to the hapten diphenylcyclopropenone (DPC). These receptors came from a woman aged 40 to 49 with alopecia areata. Some clones in this sample may be carry-over from other donors' samples.

This clonotype was detected ten times or more. The J gene is TRBJ2-5, the V gene TRBV12-3 or TRBV12-4; D is possibly TRBD2 (6 bases). This CDR3 contains 16 residues. The V end lost 6 bases, the J end lost 4 bases, and 21 bases lay between the germline ends. CDR3 nucleotide sequence: TGTGCCAGCAGCTCACCCCGCGGAGGGGAGAGAGAGACCCAGTACTTC. Translation gives CASSSPRGGERETQYF.

The chain links TRBV12-3 or TRBV12-4 to TRBJ2-3, with 7 bases identical to TRBD2. V shed 5 bases, J shed 5 bases, and the junction held 7 bases outside the gene matches. The CDR3 runs to 14 residues. The CDR3 protein is CASSKGGPGDTQYF. The CDR3 DNA follows: TGTGCCAGCAGTAAGGGAGGGCCAGGAGATACGCAGTATTTT.

The chain uses TRBV12-3 or TRBV12-4 and TRBJ1-5, with 10 bases matching TRBD1. J was trimmed by 6 bases and V by 3 bases; bases with no gene match: 2. The CDR3 runs 14 residues. The DNA of the CDR3 is TGTGCCAGCAGTTTGGACAGGGGGGCTCAGCCCCAGCATTTT. Its protein product is CASSLDRGAQPQHF.

This clonotype came up a few times. The chain recombines TRBV3-1 with TRBJ1-3; a possible D gene is TRBD1 (5 bases). CDR1 is LGHDT and CDR2 is YNNKEL in the germline V gene (reference sequence). Trimming left V 1 base short and J 0 bases short, with 10 bases between. The CDR3 is 16 amino acids. The CDR3 sequence: CASSQGGAFSGNTIYF. For the CDR3, the DNA is TGTGCCAGCAGCCAAGGCGGGGCCTTCTCTGGAAACACCATATATTTT. The variable domain in full, completed from reference TRBV3-1 and TRBJ1-3, reads DTAVSQTPKYLVTQMGNDKSIKCEQNLGHDTMYWYKQDSKKFLKIMFSYNNKELIINETVPNRFSPKSPDKAHLNLHINSLELGDSAVYFCASSQGGAFSGNTIYFGEGSWLTVV.

This clonotype turned up a few times. The chain joins TRBV12-3 or TRBV12-4 to TRBJ1-1; D is unresolved. The CDR3 is 15 amino acids. Trimming removed 4 bases from V and 4 bases from J, with 16 bases in between. In DNA form, the CDR3 reads TGTGCCAGCAGTTCCCTCAAATCGGGGAGCACTGAAGCTTTCTTT. Translating it yields CASSSLKSGSTEAFF.

This chain connects TRBV7-2 to TRBJ2-5, with a possible D match to TRBD1 (5 bases). V was pared by 0 bases and J by 1 base, with 12 bases between. CDR1 SGHTA and CDR2 FQGNSA come from the germline V gene. CDR3 length: 16 residues. The CDR3 region is CASSLATGAGQETQYF. DNA of the CDR3: TGTGCCAGCAGCTTAGCAACAGGAGCTGGCCAAGAGACCCAGTACTTC.

The V gene is TRBV29-1, the J gene TRBJ2-7, with TRBD2 matching 8 bases. With V trimmed by 1 base and J by 1 base, 3 bases remained unmatched. Germline loops: CDR1 SQVTM, CDR2 ANQGSEA. The CDR3 spans 14 residues. In nucleotides, the CDR3 is TGCAGCGTTGAAGGACTAGCGACATCCTACGAGCAGTACTTC. It codes for CSVEGLATSYEQYF.

In this sample, this clonotype turned up many times. This chain links TRBV7-9 with TRBJ2-5; 8 nucleotides align to TRBD2. CDR1 and CDR2 (germline): SEHNR, FQNEAQ (reference sequence). CDR3 length equals 14 residues. V lost 6 bases and J lost 5; bases outside the gene matches: 8. As DNA, the CDR3 is TGTGCCAGCAGGTCTAGCGGGTCGGATGAGACCCAGTACTTC. Encoded protein: CASRSSGSDETQYF.

The V call is TRBV20-1, the J call TRBJ2-1; TRBD2 matches 9 bases. CDR1 and CDR2 from the germline V gene are DFQATT and SNEGSKA (reference sequence). The CDR3 is 13 residues long. After removal of 3 bases from V and 7 bases from J, the junction contained 4 bases not matched to a gene. The CDR3 DNA follows: TGCAGTGCTAGCTCTAGCGGGATAAATGAGCAGTTCTTC. Translating it yields CSASSSGINEQFF.

This clonotype was seen more than once but under ten times. The rearrangement joins TRBV18 to TRBJ2-3; a possible D gene is TRBD1 (6 bases). The CDR3 consists of 16 residues. Germline V gene data show CDR1 as KGHSH and CDR2 as LQKENI. The V end was cut by 6 bases, the J end by 0 bases, with 16 bases between. The DNA of the CDR3 is TGTGCCAGCTCGCGAGGGATGAGGGGGAGCACAGATACGCAGTATTTT. It encodes CASSRGMRGSTDTQYF.

The chain links TRBV6-5 to TRBJ1-3; perhaps TRBD1 as D (5 bases). The CDR3 extends over 12 amino acids. Per the germline V gene, CDR1 is MNHEY and CDR2 is SVGAGI. V lost 10 bases and J lost 8, with 15 bases in between. In DNA form, the CDR3 reads TGTGCCACTCACCTATCGGGGGACACCATATATTTT. Translation gives CATHLSGDTIYF.

The chain employs TRBV9 and TRBJ1-3, with TRBD1 as a possible D gene (6 bases). The V end lost 3 bases, the J end lost 2 bases, and 15 bases lay between the germline ends. The CDR3 covers 16 residues. Germline V gene lookup returns CDR1 SGDLS and CDR2 YYNGEE. The CDR3 loop is CASSDPWGAAGNTIYF. The DNA of the CDR3 is TGTGCCAGCAGCGATCCATGGGGGGCTGCTGGAAACACCATATATTTT.

This clonotype was seen ten or more times. The chain links TRBV5-4 to TRBJ2-3; D gene uncertain. The CDR3 is 13 residues long. Per the germline V gene, CDR1 is SGHNT and CDR2 is YYREEE (reference sequence). V lost 2 bases to trimming and J lost 4 bases, with 8 bases between them. The CDR3 sequence: CASSFPVADTQYF. DNA for the CDR3: TGTGCCAGCAGCTTCCCGGTTGCAGATACGCAGTATTTT.

This clonotype turned up a few times. This chain joins TRBV27 and TRBJ2-7; TRBD1 matches 12 bases. Looked up from germline, CDR1 is MNHEY and CDR2 is SMNVEV (reference sequence). The CDR3 contains 15 residues. V shed 6 bases, J shed 1 base, and the junction held 4 bases outside the gene matches. CDR3 amino acids: CASRRDRGPSYEQYF. CDR3 in DNA: TGTGCCAGCAGACGGGACAGGGGGCCGTCCTACGAGCAGTACTTC.

This clonotype was observed a single time. The rearrangement links TRBV12-3 or TRBV12-4 to TRBJ1-1; the D gene is possibly TRBD1 (6 bases). The V and J ends lost 6 bases and 3 bases respectively, with 14 bases between them. The CDR3 is 14 residues long. This CDR3 is CASRLGGLDTEAFF. The CDR3 coding sequence is TGTGCCAGCAGGCTCGGGGGGCTAGACACTGAAGCTTTCTTT.

The chain is built from TRBV7-2 and TRBJ2-1; no clear D. This CDR3 is 13 amino acids long. CDR1 is SGHTA, CDR2 FQGNSA, per germline. The V end lost 4 bases, the J end lost 7 bases, and 11 bases lay between the germline ends. CDR3 amino acids: CASSSGLRNEQFF. DNA of the CDR3: TGTGCCAGCAGCTCCGGGTTACGGAATGAGCAGTTCTTC.

This clonotype has just a few counts. This sequence joins TRBV9 and TRBJ2-7, with D unresolved. Germline CDR1 SGDLS, CDR2 YYNGEE. V was shortened by 0 bases and J by 0 bases, with 7 bases between the two germline ends. The CDR3 loop spans 14 amino acids. The CDR3 bases are TGTGCCAGCAGCGTAGAGATCGGCTCCTACGAGCAGTACTTC. Its translation: CASSVEIGSYEQYF. The complete variable domain, with remaining parts taken from reference TRBV9 and TRBJ2-7, reads DSGVTQTPKHLITATGQRVTLRCSPRSGDLSVYWYQQSLDQGLQFLIQYYNGEERAKGNILERFSAQQFPDLHSELNLSSLELGDSALYFCASSVEIGSYEQYFGPGTRLTVT.

This rearrangement joins TRBV28 to TRBJ1-1; no firm D call. The ends were cut back, 3 bases at V and 4 bases at J, with 9 bases in the middle. The CDR3 is 13 amino acids. Germline V CDR1 and CDR2: MDHEN, SYDVKM. The CDR3 sequence is CASSFSGSTEAFF. The CDR3 DNA sequence: TGTGCCAGCAGTTTTTCGGGTTCCACTGAAGCTTTCTTT.

The V gene is TRBV20-1, the J gene TRBJ2-7, with D possibly TRBD2 on 6 matching bases. Trimming took 5 bases from V and 7 from J, leaving 27 bases between them. Germline assignment: CDR1 DFQATT and CDR2 SNEGSKA (reference sequence). The CDR3 runs 16 residues. The CDR3 DNA follows: TGCAGTGCTCCCGCTCGGAGGGGCCTAAGAACTAGTGAGCAGTACTTC. Translation: CSAPARRGLRTSEQYF.

The chain joins TRBV12-3 or TRBV12-4 to TRBJ1-1, with D possibly TRBD1 on 5 matching bases. V was clipped by 3 bases and J by 1 base, with 9 bases between them. The CDR3 is made up of 14 amino acids. CDR3 in amino acids: CASSFGAPNTEAFF. As DNA, the CDR3 is TGTGCCAGCAGTTTCGGGGCTCCGAACACTGAAGCTTTCTTT.

This clonotype was found a few times. As DNA, the CDR3 is TGTGCCAGCAGCATCGCCCAGGGAAGCTATGGCTACACCTTC. Amino acid sequence: CASSIAQGSYGYTF. The chain uses TRBV7-2 and TRBJ1-2; possible D gene TRBD1, 5 bases. The germline CDR1 and CDR2 sequences are SGHTA and FQGNSA. The CDR3 loop spans 14 amino acids. V was trimmed by 5 bases and J by 4 bases, leaving 14 bases between them.

V is TRBV20-1 and J is TRBJ1-2; TRBD1 matches at 7 bases. Trimming removed 3 bases from V and 8 bases from J; junction bases left unmatched: 6. This CDR3 has 12 residues. Germline CDR1 DFQATT, CDR2 SNEGSKA (reference sequence). CDR3 coding DNA: TGCAGTGCTAGTACAGGGGCTGGGGGCTACACCTTC. This codes for CSASTGAGGYTF.

J is TRBJ2-5 and V is TRBV27, with no clear D. Germline V gene sequence: CDR1 MNHEY, CDR2 SMNVEV (reference sequence). This CDR3 comprises 13 residues. V was cut by 5 bases and J by 5 bases, with 12 bases left in between. The DNA for the CDR3 is TGTGCCAGCAGTCCCGCTTCCCTGGAGACCCAGTACTTC. This codes for CASSPASLETQYF.

This clonotype was observed a handful of times. This chain connects TRBV9 to TRBJ2-3; unclear D gene. Per germline, CDR1 SGDLS and CDR2 YYNGEE. There are 13 residues in the CDR3. V lost 4 bases to trimming and J lost 2 bases, with 8 bases between them. This CDR3 is CASSSPYTDTQYF. DNA for the CDR3: TGTGCCAGCAGCTCCCCCTACACAGATACGCAGTATTTT.

The chain carries TRBV28 and TRBJ2-7; D is unclear. Trimming removed 3 bases at V and 0 bases at J, with 12 bases between. Germline CDR1 reads MDHEN; CDR2 reads SYDVKM. This CDR3 region has 15 residues. The CDR3 protein is CASSFNPGPSYEQYF. Here the CDR3 DNA reads TGTGCCAGCAGTTTCAACCCGGGCCCCTCCTACGAGCAGTACTTC.

Points on this clonotype: A much larger clone lies one base from this, so it may be a read error. The chain is built from TRBV20-1 and TRBJ2-1; 8 bases map to TRBD2. The CDR3 is 14 amino acids. Germline V gives CDR1 DFQATT, CDR2 SNEGSKA (reference sequence). For the CDR3, the DNA is TGCAGTGCTAGAGCCCCGGGAGGGTACAATGAGCAGTTATTC. It yields the protein CSARAPGGYNEQLF.

This clonotype was counted many times. The CDR3 DNA reads as TGCAGCGGGACGACAGGGGCTAGGGACACCATATATTTT. It codes for CSGTTGARDTIYF. The rearrangement joins TRBV29-1 to TRBJ1-3, with 8 bases matching TRBD1. J lost 8 bases, V lost 7 bases, and 10 bases had no gene match. The CDR3 runs 13 residues. The germline V gene has CDR1 SQVTM and CDR2 ANQGSEA.

This clonotype has at least ten counts. This chain joins TRBV28 and TRBJ2-7; D not resolved. The CDR3 is 15 amino acids. Trimming shortened V by 4 bases and J by 0 bases, and 13 bases separated the two germline ends. CDR1 MDHEN and CDR2 SYDVKM come from the germline V gene. Here the CDR3 DNA reads TGTGCCAGCAGTTCCCAGGCTCAGAGCTCCTACGAGCAGTACTTC. Translation: CASSSQAQSSYEQYF. The variable domain in full, with the rest retrieved from reference TRBV28 and TRBJ2-7, is DVKVTQSSRYLVKRTGEKVFLECVQDMDHENMFWYRQDPGLGLRLIYFSYDVKMKEKGDIPEGYSVSREKKERFSLILESASTNQTSMYLCASSSQAQSSYEQYFGPGTRLTVT.

The J gene is TRBJ1-2, the V gene TRBV20-1; a weak D match, TRBD1 (6 bases). Germline CDR1 and CDR2: DFQATT and SNEGSKA (reference sequence). Between the trimmed V and J ends, which lost 5 bases and 1 base, there was a span of 17 bases. The CDR3 extends over 15 amino acids. The CDR3 coding sequence is TGCAGTGCTCCGGACAGCCAAACTTTTAACTATGGCTACACCTTC. Its protein is CSAPDSQTFNYGYTF.

This clonotype was seen a handful of times. The chain carries TRBV5-6 and TRBJ2-7, with D perhaps assigned TRBD1 or TRBD2 (5 bases each). Germline CDR1 and CDR2: SGHDT and YYEEEE. This CDR3 is built from 14 residues. The V and J ends lost 4 bases and 2 bases respectively, with 13 bases between them. This chain's CDR3 is CASSLGTAAYEQYF. CDR3 DNA sequence: TGTGCCAGCAGCCTAGGGACGGCCGCCTACGAGCAGTACTTC.

The chain uses TRBV7-2 and TRBJ1-2; 10 nucleotides align to TRBD1. The ends lost 1 base at V and 6 bases at J; junction bases unmatched: 2. The CDR3 totals 14 residues. Germline values: CDR1 SGHTA, CDR2 FQGNSA. This chain's CDR3 is CASSLGQGAHGYTF. The CDR3 DNA sequence: TGTGCCAGCAGCTTAGGACAGGGGGCACATGGCTACACCTTC.

The genes are TRBV6-1 and TRBJ1-1, with D possibly TRBD1 on 5 matching bases. Deletions cut 6 bases from V and 5 bases from J, with 16 bases between. This CDR3 spans 14 amino acids. Germline loops: CDR1 MNHNS, CDR2 SASEGT. CDR3 residues: CASSLNGGGTEAFF. The CDR3 bases are TGTGCCAGCAGCCTAAATGGGGGAGGGACTGAAGCTTTCTTT.